These T cell receptor beta chains were read from a single sample in a study of shared clonotypes between healthy human individuals. Sequencing was performed with immunoSEQ multiplex PCR; in TCRdb, only in-frame clones are kept and a portion is missing. There are roughly 2 million clones in the sample; approximately 95% occur only once, and about 0.13% lies in the top ten. The sequenced sample was naive CD4+ T cells sorted from blood. These receptors were collected from a man between 18 and 29 years old in good health. Both conserved end residues are part of each CDR3. The D gene is left open where the match is weak. Some rows have no size entry. The others give once, few or many, or a class for an expanded clone.

size	V	D	J	DNA	CDR3
.	TRBV6-5	TRBD2	TRBJ2-3	TGTGCCAGCAGGGGACTAGCGGGAGGTGAAGATACGCAGTATTTT	CASRGLAGGEDTQYF
.	TRBV4-3	.	TRBJ2-2	TGCGCCAGCAGACAGGCTGGGGGCGGGGGATACACCGGGGAGCTGTTTTTT	CASRQAGGGGYTGELFF
.	TRBV18	.	TRBJ2-3	TGTGCCAGCTCACCGGAACTCACAGATACGCAGTATTTT	CASSPELTDTQYF
.	TRBV2	.	TRBJ2-5	TGTGCCAGCAGTGATTCGGGTCCCCAAGAGACCCAGTACTTC	CASSDSGPQETQYF
.	TRBV7-9	.	TRBJ1-6	TGTGCCAGCAGCCCCCTTCCGGCCACCGTTTCACCCCTCCACTTT	CASSPLPATVSPLHF
.	TRBV28	.	TRBJ1-4	TGTGCCAGCAGTTTGACGCCAAGCGGGGAAAAACTGTTTTTT	CASSLTPSGEKLFF
.	TRBV30	.	TRBJ1-1	TGTGCCTGGAGTGTACGTGCTGAAGCTTTCTTT	CAWSVRAEAFF
.	TRBV7-7	TRBD2	TRBJ2-7	TGTGCTAGCAGCTTATATGCGGGGGACGAGCAGTACTTC	CASSLYAGDEQYF
.	TRBV28	.	TRBJ2-2	TGTGCCAGCAGTTTGCGGGTAGCCTTCCCCGGGGAGCTGTTTTTT	CASSLRVAFPGELFF
.	TRBV5-6	.	TRBJ1-3	TGTGCCAGCAGCTTGGGACAGTCCGGAGCAGGAAACACCATATATTTT	CASSLGQSGAGNTIYF
.	TRBV2	.	TRBJ2-3	TGTGCCAGCAGTGAATCGATTCGTCGGGGTGGCGGAGGAGATACGCAGTATTTT	CASSESIRRGGGGDTQYF
.	TRBV5-1	TRBD1	TRBJ1-5	TGCGCCAGCAGCCCTAGTACAGGGGTTGGGCAGCCCCAGCATTTT	CASSPSTGVGQPQHF
.	TRBV5-1	TRBD2	TRBJ2-5	TGCGCCAGCAGCCTAATTGACGGGGGGGAGACCCAGTACTTC	CASSLIDGGETQYF
.	TRBV4-3	.	TRBJ1-1	TGCGCCAGCAGCCAAGACAGGGTGAACACTGAAGCTTTCTTT	CASSQDRVNTEAFF
once	TRBV4-1	.	TRBJ2-5	TGCGCCAGCAGCCAAGCAGTGTGGGAGACCCAGTACTTC	CASSQAVWETQYF
.	TRBV9	TRBD2	TRBJ2-7	TGTGCCAGCAGCCTAGGGACTAGCGGGAGCTCCTACGAGCAGTACTTC	CASSLGTSGSSYEQYF
.	TRBV30	.	TRBJ1-3	TGTGCCTGGAGTGTGGTCGGAGACACCATATATTTT	CAWSVVGDTIYF
.	TRBV7-9	.	TRBJ1-2	TGTGCCAGCAGCTTAGGGACCCTTACACGCGGCTACACCTTC	CASSLGTLTRGYTF
.	TRBV10-3	.	TRBJ1-1	TGTGCCATCAGTGAGTCGACAGGTGTCACTGAAGCTTTCTTT	CAISESTGVTEAFF
.	TRBV5-1	.	TRBJ1-2	TGCGCCAGCAGCTTGTTCGGGGACAAAAGCTATGGCTACACCTTC	CASSLFGDKSYGYTF
once	TRBV28	TRBD1	TRBJ2-5	TGTGCCAGCAGTGTCCCCGGGACAGCTGAGACCCAGTACTTC	CASSVPGTAETQYF
.	TRBV5-1	.	TRBJ2-2	TGCGCCAGCAGTTCTGACTTGGGCGGGGAGCTGTTTTTT	CASSSDLGGELFF
.	TRBV7-9	TRBD1	TRBJ2-7	TGTGCCAGCAGCTCAGACGGACAGGGGGCTACCTACGAGCAGTACTTC	CASSSDGQGATYEQYF
.	TRBV30	TRBD2	TRBJ2-7	TGTGCCTGGGGGAGGGGCTACGAGCAGTACTTC	CAWGRGYEQYF
.	TRBV9	.	TRBJ1-1	TGTGCCAGCAGCGGCGTTTCGAGCACTGAAGCTTTCTTT	CASSGVSSTEAFF
.	TRBV28	TRBD1	TRBJ2-7	TGTGCCAGCAGTCCCCATACAGGGGGCCGGTACGAGCAGTACTTC	CASSPHTGGRYEQYF
.	TRBV19	TRBD1	TRBJ1-6	TGTGCCAGTAGTACGACAGGGGCCTCTCCAGGACACTTT	CASSTTGASPGHF
.	TRBV2	.	TRBJ2-7	TGTGCCAGCAGTGAAGCGTATAGACCCTGGGCCTCAATCCCCTACGAGCAGTACTTC	CASSEAYRPWASIPYEQYF
.	TRBV5-1	.	TRBJ2-2	TGCGCCAGCAGCTTGGGACAGGATCGGAACACCGGGGAGCTGTTTTTT	CASSLGQDRNTGELFF
.	TRBV2	.	TRBJ1-6	TGTGCCAGCAGTTCCGACGGTAGCTCCTATAATTCACCCCTCCACTTT	CASSSDGSSYNSPLHF
once	TRBV5-1	TRBD2	TRBJ2-1	TGCGCCAGCAGCTTGGGAATTTTTGGCGGGAGCTCCTACAATGAGCAGTTCTTC	CASSLGIFGGSSYNEQFF
.	TRBV7-6	.	TRBJ2-3	TGTGCCAGCAGCTTAGCGAACGGAGATACGCAGTATTTT	CASSLANGDTQYF
.	TRBV6-5	TRBD1	TRBJ1-2	TGTGCCAGCAGTTACTCGACAGGGGTGGATGGCTACACCTTC	CASSYSTGVDGYTF
once	TRBV6-1	TRBD1	TRBJ1-6	TGTGCCAGCGGCGGACAGGGACGTAATTCACCCCTCCACTTT	CASGGQGRNSPLHF
.	TRBV5-4	TRBD1	TRBJ1-2	TGTGCCAGCAGCTTTGACAGGGCGGATGGCTACACCTTC	CASSFDRADGYTF
.	TRBV27	.	TRBJ1-2	TGTGCCAGCAGGGGGTGGAAAGAGGGCTACACCTTC	CASRGWKEGYTF
.	TRBV5-1	TRBD2	TRBJ2-3	TGCGCCAGCAGCCCAGGACTAGCGGAGAGCACAGATACGCAGTATTTT	CASSPGLAESTDTQYF
.	TRBV7-2	TRBD2	TRBJ2-5	TGTGCCAGCAGCTCGACTATAGCGGGAACACAAGAGACCCAGTACTTC	CASSSTIAGTQETQYF
.	TRBV19	.	TRBJ2-7	TGTGCCAGTAGTATCTCAACTTATTACGAGCAGTACTTC	CASSISTYYEQYF
.	TRBV5-1	.	TRBJ1-1	TGCGCCAGCAGCTTATTGGGTCCCACTGAAGCTTTCTTT	CASSLLGPTEAFF
.	TRBV5-1	TRBD2	TRBJ2-5	TGCGCCAGCACCGGGGGGGCTGGGGAGACCCAGTACTTC	CASTGGAGETQYF
.	TRBV4-1	.	TRBJ1-4	TGCGCCAGCACCTCAACAGGGACGCCGGATGAAAAACTGTTTTTT	CASTSTGTPDEKLFF
.	TRBV6-5	TRBD2	TRBJ2-1	TGTGCCAGCACACGGGAGGGAAGTGAGCAGTTCTTC	CASTREGSEQFF
.	TRBV7-7	TRBD2	TRBJ2-1	TGTGCTAGCAGCTTGGGACTAGCGGGAGAGCAGTTCTTC	CASSLGLAGEQFF
few	TRBV7-6	.	TRBJ2-7	TGTGCCAGCAGCTTAGAGGAGGGCGGCTCCTACGAGCAGTACTTC	CASSLEEGGSYEQYF
.	TRBV6-5	.	TRBJ2-3	TGTGCCAGCAGAGCCGGACTTTGGGATACGCAGTATTTT	CASRAGLWDTQYF